The 25 T cell receptor beta chains below all came from one sample that was sequenced in a study of blood T cells in healthy people across ages. A second PCR, run for about 6 to 11 cycles, used a sample-barcoded 5' primer plus a J-beta primer mix. TCRdb reanalysed the 5' RACE reads using MiXCR and keeps one entry per CDR3 protein. The data show about 1 million distinct CDR3 sequences, under 30% seen once. These data were also reused for a study on T cells of mothers and their children.

The sample consisted of blood. The receptors were gathered from a girl aged 2 to 10 in good health.

The chain joins TRBV12-3 or TRBV12-4 to TRBJ2-7, with TRBD1 matching over 8 bases. Near its end, the DNA agrees better with TRBJ2-5, so the J call may be wrong. The CDR3 is 15 amino acids. CDR3: CASTTDREYQETQYF. CDR3 DNA sequence: TGTGCCAGCACCACGGACAGGGAGTACCAAGAGACCCAGTACTTC.

The chain combines TRBV2 with TRBJ2-7; D perhaps matches TRBD2 (6 bases). CDR1 and CDR2 from the germline V gene are SNHLY and FYNNEI. Between the trimmed V and J ends, which lost 10 bases and 1 base, there was a span of 14 bases. CDR3 length equals 13 residues. This CDR3 reads CATFQRASYEQYF. The CDR3 DNA is TGTGCCACCTTTCAGCGGGCATCCTACGAGCAGTACTTC. Complete variable domain (other parts from reference TRBV2 and TRBJ2-7): EPEVTQTPSHQVTQMGQEVILRCVPISNHLYFYWYRQILGQKVEFLVSFYNNEISEKSEIFDDQFSVERPDGSNFTLKIRSTKLEDSAMYFCATFQRASYEQYFGPGTRLTVT.

This clonotype was counted only a few times. The rearrangement uses TRBV16 and TRBJ1-4; D is uncertain. The CDR3 consists of 16 residues. CDR1 and CDR2 from the germline V gene are KGHSY and FQNENV. V lost 2 bases, J lost 6 bases, and 16 bases lay in between. CDR3 sequence (DNA): TGTGCCAGCAGCCAACCTTTGGTAGGGTCGGATGAAAAACTGTTTTTT. Translated: CASSQPLVGSDEKLFF.

The rearrangement joins TRBV3-1 to TRBJ2-1, with D uncertain. Germline assignment: CDR1 LGHDT and CDR2 YNNKEL (reference sequence). This CDR3 is 17 amino acids long. V was pared by 4 bases and J by 2 bases, with 18 bases between. The CDR3 DNA sequence: TGTGCCAGCAGCCTAGGAATTCTAAGCCGTACCTACAATGAGCAGTTCTTC. Residues: CASSLGILSRTYNEQFF.

This clonotype was detected only once. This sequence joins TRBV5-6 and TRBJ2-5; weak D call: TRBD1 (6 bases). The J call may not be correct, given that the DNA end is closer to TRBJ2-1. This CDR3 has 16 residues. Germline-derived CDR1 and CDR2 are SGHDT and YYEEEE. CDR3 sequence: CASSHGFGTPYNEQFF. CDR3 in DNA: TGTGCCAGCAGTCATGGGTTCGGGACACCATACAATGAGCAGTTCTTC.

V is TRBV7-9 and J is TRBJ2-3; no definite D call. CDR3 size: 15 residues. Trimming removed 5 bases at V and 0 bases at J, with 12 bases between. The germline V gene has CDR1 SEHNR and CDR2 FQNEAQ (reference sequence). The CDR3 loop reads CASSLLLPSTDTQYF. The CDR3 coding sequence is TGTGCCAGCAGCCTGTTGCTCCCTAGCACAGATACGCAGTATTTT.

CDR3: CASSEPGLAETQYF. CDR3 coding DNA: TGTGCCAGCAGTGAACCGGGACTAGCTGAGACCCAGTACTTC. The chain combines TRBV6-1 with TRBJ2-5; 9 bases fit TRBD2. Germline CDR1 MNHNS, CDR2 SASEGT. There are 14 residues in the CDR3. With V trimmed by 2 bases and J by 5 bases, 3 bases remained unmatched.

The chain couples TRBV2 to TRBJ2-1; D possibly uses TRBD1 or TRBD2 (5 bases each). This CDR3 contains 10 residues. Germline V gene data show CDR1 as SNHLY and CDR2 as FYNNEI. The ends were cut back, 11 bases at V and 7 bases at J, with 9 bases in the middle. CDR3 amino acids: CALGANEQFF. The CDR3 DNA follows: TGTGCCCTCGGGGCGAATGAGCAGTTCTTC.

V gene TRBV7-8 combines with J gene TRBJ1-5; D is perhaps TRBD1 (5 bases). Per the germline V gene, CDR1 is SGHVS and CDR2 is FQNEAQ. The CDR3 extends over 17 amino acids. V was clipped by 2 bases and J by 4 bases, with 18 bases between them. CDR3 sequence reads: CASSLFLPREGNQPQHF. CDR3 DNA: TGTGCCAGCAGCTTATTTTTACCCAGGGAGGGGAATCAGCCCCAGCATTTT.

This clonotype was seen a handful of times. This rearrangement joins TRBV29-1 to TRBJ2-1, with 8 positions matching TRBD2. Trimming cost V 7 bases and J 3 bases; bases outside gene matches: 17. The length of the CDR3 is 17 residues. Germline CDR1 and CDR2: SQVTM and ANQGSEA. CDR3 nucleotide sequence: TGCAGCGCACTAGGGGGGGAGAGCGGGAGATTCTACAATGAGCAGTTCTTC. Translation gives CSALGGESGRFYNEQFF.

The sample holds many counts of this clonotype. This CDR3 reads CASSPGTSRETQYF. In DNA, the CDR3 is TGTGCCAGCAGCCCCGGGACTAGCAGGGAGACCCAGTACTTC. The chain employs TRBV7-9 and TRBJ2-5, with 9 bases fitting TRBD2. After removal of 5 bases from V and 5 bases from J, the junction contained 6 bases not matched to a gene. Germline V gives CDR1 SEHNR, CDR2 FQNEAQ (reference sequence). CDR3 length equals 14 residues.

The chain carries TRBV4-2 and TRBJ1-2; D possibly corresponds to TRBD1 (6 bases). Looked up from germline, CDR1 is LGHNA and CDR2 is YNFKEQ. Between the trimmed V and J ends, which lost 4 bases and 5 bases, there was a span of 23 bases. The CDR3 has 17 residues. The CDR3 DNA sequence: TGTGCCAGCAGCCCACACACGACCCAACAGGGAAAGTATGGCTACACCTTC. Translating gives CASSPHTTQQGKYGYTF.

This clonotype was observed a handful of times. This chain uses TRBV4-1 with TRBJ2-5; D is unresolved. The J call may be mistaken, given a closer DNA end match to TRBJ2-1. Germline assignment: CDR1 MGHRA and CDR2 YSYEKL. CDR3 length: 14 residues. CDR3 loop: CASSQVLHEDEQFF. The DNA for the CDR3 is TGCGCCAGCAGCCAAGTCCTTCATGAGGATGAGCAGTTCTTC.

The chain joins TRBV29-1 to TRBJ2-7; TRBD2 is a possible D gene (5 bases). Trimming cost V 4 bases and J 9 bases, with 16 bases left between them. Per germline, CDR1 SQVTM and CDR2 ANQGSEA. This CDR3 contains 12 residues. Written as DNA, the CDR3 is TGCAGCGTTGTGATTCCGGAGGCCCGGCAGTACTTC. It encodes CSVVIPEARQYF.

This clonotype was observed a few times. CDR3 protein: CATEPGHTYEQYF. In nucleotides, the CDR3 is TGTGCCACCGAGCCGGGACACACCTACGAGCAGTACTTC. The V call is TRBV6-1, the J call TRBJ2-7; TRBD1 is a possible D gene (6 bases). The ends were cut back, 10 bases at V and 2 bases at J, with 15 bases in the middle. The germline V gene encodes CDR1 MNHNS and CDR2 SASEGT. This CDR3 is 13 amino acids long.

The J gene is TRBJ1-2, the V gene TRBV3-1; D is possibly TRBD1 (6 bases). CDR1 is LGHDT and CDR2 is YNNKEL in the germline V gene (reference sequence). This CDR3 region has 13 residues. Between the trimmed V and J ends, which lost 5 bases and 4 bases, there was a span of 11 bases. This CDR3 is CASSSADSYGYTF. In DNA form, the CDR3 reads TGTGCCAGCAGCTCGGCGGACAGCTATGGCTACACCTTC.

The chain recombines TRBV21-1 with TRBJ2-1; no DNA check was done on the table's D call, TRBD2. The assigned J gene may be wrong: the sequence end matches TRBJ2-7 better. TRBV21-1 counts as a pseudogene. CDR3 size: 18 residues. The DNA of the CDR3 is TGTGCCAGCAGCAAGAGGCGAAGGGTAGCGGGAGGCAGGAACGAGCAGTACTTC. Amino acids: CASSKRRRVAGGRNEQYF.

The chain links TRBV12-3 or TRBV12-4 to TRBJ2-5; D gene unclear. The length of the CDR3 is 14 residues. Deletions cut 8 bases from V and 6 bases from J, with 19 bases between. The CDR3 loop reads CASRRGLDEQTQYF. CDR3 in DNA: TGTGCCAGCCGCCGTGGGCTCGATGAGCAGACCCAGTACTTC.

This clonotype was counted only a few times. V and J are TRBV7-9 and TRBJ2-1; D is possibly TRBD1 (6 bases). V was shortened by 6 bases and J by 6 bases, with 12 bases between the two germline ends. Per the germline V gene, CDR1 is SEHNR and CDR2 is FQNEAQ (reference sequence). The CDR3 length is 13 residues. In DNA, the CDR3 is TGTGCCAGCAGGATGGACAGAATCAATGAGCAGTTCTTC. This translates into CASRMDRINEQFF.

The chain joins TRBV6-6 to TRBJ1-2; D unresolved. The CDR3 extends over 13 amino acids. Trimming cost V 4 bases and J 4 bases, with 10 bases left between them. Germline V gene sequence: CDR1 MNHNY, CDR2 SVGAGI (reference sequence). The CDR3 nucleotides are TGTGCCAGCAGTTCAGCCAGCCTCTATGGCTACACCTTC. Protein product: CASSSASLYGYTF.

This clonotype has at least ten counts. The rearrangement uses TRBV21-1 and TRBJ1-1; the table's D call, TRBD1, was not checked against the DNA. TRBV21-1 is a recognized pseudogene. The CDR3 has 11 residues. The DNA for the CDR3 is TGTGCCAGCAGCGTGGGACAGGAAGCTTTCTTT. It specifies CASSVGQEAFF.

This clonotype has just a few counts. V usage is TRBV21-1 and J usage is TRBJ1-1; TRBD1 is taken as the D call from the table, unchecked against the DNA. TRBV21-1 is shown as a pseudogene. CDR3 length: 19 amino acids. CDR3 region: CASSKAETRDREMNTEAFF. CDR3 DNA: TGTGCCAGCAGCAAAGCTGAGACCCGGGACAGGGAGATGAACACTGAAGCTTTCTTT.

This clonotype occurred a few times. The rearrangement uses TRBV20-1 and TRBJ1-1; 7 bases map to TRBD1. The J segment lost 1 base and the V segment lost 3 bases, leaving 8 bases of the junction unmatched. From germline, CDR1 is DFQATT and CDR2 SNEGSKA (reference sequence). This CDR3 contains 15 residues. CDR3 loop: CSASGTDNGNTEAFF. The DNA for the CDR3 is TGCAGTGCTAGTGGGACAGACAACGGGAACACTGAAGCTTTCTTT.

This clonotype was seen only a few times. J is TRBJ1-2 and V is TRBV14; D uncertain. The CDR3 consists of 14 residues. Trimming removed 1 base at V and 2 bases at J, with 8 bases between. Germline CDR1 is SGHDN and CDR2 is FVKESK. CDR3 in DNA: TGTGCCAGCAGCCAAGTCGGCGGGAACTATGGCTACACCTTC. Translated: CASSQVGGNYGYTF.

This clonotype was detected only once. The gene calls are TRBV12-3 or TRBV12-4 and TRBJ2-5; D is uncertain. V lost 7 bases, J lost 2 bases, and 14 bases lay in between. The CDR3 has 14 residues. The CDR3 protein is CASTYAWIQETQYF. The CDR3 DNA sequence: TGTGCCAGCACTTACGCCTGGATTCAAGAGACCCAGTACTTC.